These 23 T cell receptor beta chains originate from one sample sequenced in a study of cytomegalovirus exposure and HLA in healthy donors. PCR was performed using 60 Vbeta and 13 Jbeta primers. The protocol was immunoSEQ multiplex PCR, while the TCRdb copy is restricted to in-frame clones and leaves out a portion. The sample shows 150,000 to 170,000 clones, over 60% of them seen only once. Sequencing was performed on PBMCs. The receptors were sampled from a woman aged 40 to 50 in good health and CMV-seronegative.

The table lists this clone with a few counts. The V call is TRBV11-1, the J call TRBJ2-2; no clear D. CDR1 and CDR2 (germline): SGHAT, FQDESV (reference sequence). V was shortened by 1 base and J by 4 bases, with 7 bases between the two germline ends. The CDR3 runs 14 residues. CDR3 protein: CASSLVRFTGELFF. The CDR3 nucleotides are TGTGCCAGCAGCTTAGTTCGGTTCACCGGGGAGCTGTTTTTT.

This chain links TRBV25-1 with TRBJ1-2, with D possibly matching TRBD1 (5 bases). Trimming took off 8 bases at V and 7 bases at J, with 20 bases between the two ends. This CDR3 comprises 14 residues. The germline gives CDR1 MGHDK, CDR2 SYGVNS. For the CDR3, the DNA is TGTGCCAGCGTCGCCCAGGGACCGGGGGTTGGCTACACCTTC. Translated: CASVAQGPGVGYTF.

V and J are TRBV19 and TRBJ2-7; D is undetermined. CDR1 is LNHDA and CDR2 is SQIVND in the germline V gene (reference sequence). The CDR3 extends over 14 amino acids. Trimming pared 1 base from V and 5 bases from J, leaving 12 bases between. Here the CDR3 DNA reads TGTGCCAGTAGTATAGCCGCTAGTTGGGACGAGCAGTACTTC. It specifies CASSIAASWDEQYF.

V and J are TRBV13 and TRBJ2-6; TRBD2 might be the D (6 bases). The CDR3 is 17 amino acids. The germline V gene encodes CDR1 PRHDT and CDR2 FYEKMQ (reference sequence). Deletions cut 0 bases from V and 2 bases from J, with 11 bases between. The CDR3 spells CASSLGVGGAGANVLTF. The CDR3 DNA reads as TGTGCCAGCAGCTTAGGGGTCGGCGGGGCTGGGGCCAACGTCCTGACTTTC. Drawing the rest from reference TRBV13 and TRBJ2-6, the complete variable domain is AAGVIQSPRHLIKEKRETATLKCYPIPRHDTVYWYQQGPGQDPQFLISFYEKMQSDKGSIPDRFSAQQFSDYHSELNMSSLELGDSALYFCASSLGVGGAGANVLTFGAGSRLTVL.

This clone was recorded once. Germline is not matched at one junction end, which may reflect a read error. This rearrangement joins TRBV7-7 to TRBJ2-1; 11 bases align to TRBD2. The length of the CDR3 is 17 residues. Germline values: CDR1 SSHAT, CDR2 FNYEAQ (reference sequence). DNA for the CDR3: TGTGCTAGCAGTCCCCAACCGCTAGCGGGAGGCTTAGGTGAGCAGTTCTTC. Translating gives CASSPQPLAGGLGEQFF.

The genes are TRBV10-1 and TRBJ2-3, with 8 bases lining up with TRBD2. The CDR3 extends over 16 amino acids. In germline, CDR1 is WNHNN, CDR2 SYGVQD (reference sequence). The ends lost 3 bases at V and 2 bases at J; junction bases unmatched: 7. The CDR3 bases are TGCGCCAGCAGTGAATTGGCGGGAGGATCCACAGATACGCAGTATTTT. It yields the protein CASSELAGGSTDTQYF.

This chain uses TRBV19 with TRBJ1-5, with D perhaps matching TRBD1 (5 bases). Trimming took 8 bases from V and 4 from J, leaving 9 bases between them. The CDR3 runs to 12 residues. The germline V gene encodes CDR1 LNHDA and CDR2 SQIVND (reference sequence). CDR3 sequence reads: CASGDSNQPQHF. The CDR3 DNA follows: TGTGCCAGTGGAGACAGTAATCAGCCCCAGCATTTT.

This clone has a single count. The chain employs TRBV5-5 and TRBJ2-7; no reliable D call. CDR3 length: 14 amino acids. Germline V lookup: CDR1 SGHKS, CDR2 YYEKEE (reference sequence). V lost 1 base to trimming and J lost 0 bases, with 8 bases between them. The CDR3: CASSLRLNSYEQYF. Here the CDR3 DNA reads TGTGCCAGCAGCTTGCGACTTAACTCCTACGAGCAGTACTTC.

Of note for this clone: The sample holds other DNA sequences that translate to the same CDR3. V is TRBV6-5 and J is TRBJ1-4; no firm D call. V gave up 2 bases and J gave up 0 bases, with 7 bases separating them. CDR3 length: 15 amino acids. The germline CDR1 and CDR2 sequences are MNHEY and SVGAGI. In DNA, the CDR3 is TGTGCCAGCAGTTACGGAGGTGCAACTAATGAAAAACTGTTTTTT. It translates to CASSYGGATNEKLFF.

This clone was counted between two and nine times. V usage is TRBV19 and J usage is TRBJ2-7, with 7 bases aligning to TRBD2. The CDR3 totals 15 residues. Germline CDR1 and CDR2: LNHDA and SQIVND (reference sequence). V lost 3 bases and J lost 4; bases outside the gene matches: 9. This CDR3 is CASSMVGTTRYEQYF. The CDR3 DNA reads TGTGCCAGTAGTATGGTCGGGACTACGAGGTACGAGCAGTACTTC.

The rearrangement uses TRBV11-2 and TRBJ2-6; 11 bases are shared with TRBD1. There are 18 residues in the CDR3. Trimming took 5 bases from V and 2 from J; bases not matched to a gene: 8. Germline V gives CDR1 SGHAT, CDR2 FQNNGV. CDR3 in amino acids: CASSARDRGLPGANVLTF. The CDR3 bases are TGTGCCAGCAGCGCCCGGGACAGGGGGTTACCTGGGGCCAACGTCCTGACTTTC.

The V gene is TRBV11-2, the J gene TRBJ1-1; 8 nucleotides align to TRBD1. J lost 1 base, V lost 3 bases, and 7 bases had no gene match. CDR1 SGHAT and CDR2 FQNNGV come from the germline V gene. CDR3 length: 16 amino acids. CDR3 amino acids: CASSLGRGQRNTEAFF. The CDR3 bases are TGTGCCAGCAGCTTGGGCAGGGGGCAGCGGAACACTGAAGCTTTCTTT.

This clone occurred a few times. The genes are TRBV2 and TRBJ2-3; no clear D. The CDR3 covers 11 residues. CDR1 SNHLY and CDR2 FYNNEI come from the germline V gene. Trimming shortened V by 8 bases and J by 6 bases, and 9 bases separated the two germline ends. As DNA, the CDR3 is TGTGCCAGCGCCGATGCGGATACGCAGTATTTT. This sequence encodes CASADADTQYF. Together with reference TRBV2 and TRBJ2-3, the CDR3 gives the full variable domain: EPEVTQTPSHQVTQMGQEVILRCVPISNHLYFYWYRQILGQKVEFLVSFYNNEISEKSEIFDDQFSVERPDGSNFTLKIRSTKLEDSAMYFCASADADTQYFGPGTRLTVL.

The chain joins TRBV6-6 to TRBJ1-4, with D possibly matching TRBD1 (5 bases). Germline assignment: CDR1 MNHNY and CDR2 SVGAGI (reference sequence). The CDR3 length is 14 residues. V was clipped by 5 bases and J by 7 bases, with 14 bases between them. The DNA for the CDR3 is TGTGCCAGCAGTACTGGGGCGGTGGGTGAAAAACTGTTTTTT. Translation gives CASSTGAVGEKLFF.

The CDR3 is CASSQDRVLREQYF. CDR3 nucleotide sequence: TGTGCCAGCAGCCAGGACAGGGTTCTGAGGGAGCAGTACTTC. This chain uses TRBV4-2 with TRBJ2-7, with 8 nucleotides matching TRBD1. CDR1 is LGHNA and CDR2 is YNFKEQ in the germline V gene. V was pared by 3 bases and J by 7 bases, with 8 bases of the junction left unmatched. The CDR3 covers 14 residues.

This chain joins TRBV19 and TRBJ1-2, with D perhaps matching TRBD1 (5 bases). The CDR3 has 14 amino acids. V lost 1 base to trimming and J lost 4 bases, with 10 bases between them. Germline V CDR1 and CDR2: LNHDA, SQIVND (reference sequence). This CDR3 reads CASSIGRQPYGYTF. The CDR3 nucleotides read TGTGCCAGTAGTATAGGGAGACAGCCCTATGGCTACACCTTC.

The chain carries TRBV6-6 and TRBJ1-2; 9 nucleotides align to TRBD1. There are 14 residues in the CDR3. V was clipped by 5 bases and J by 9 bases; unmatched bases: 10. Germline V CDR1 and CDR2: MNHNY, SVGAGI (reference sequence). Here the CDR3 DNA reads TGTGCCAGCAGTCCGCCTGACAGGGGGGAACGCTACACCTTC. Its translation: CASSPPDRGERYTF.

This clone has only one observation. J is TRBJ2-2 and V is TRBV6-6; tentative D call: TRBD2 (6 bases). Trimming shortened V by 10 bases and J by 6 bases, and 15 bases separated the two germline ends. The CDR3 contains 13 residues. In germline, CDR1 is MNHNY, CDR2 SVGAGI (reference sequence). The CDR3 region is CATSGLPAGELFF. Here the CDR3 DNA reads TGTGCCACGTCGGGACTCCCTGCCGGGGAGCTGTTTTTT.

This chain joins TRBV18 and TRBJ1-1; 7 bases agree with TRBD1. Germline loops: CDR1 KGHSH, CDR2 LQKENI. V was clipped by 2 bases and J by 1 base; unmatched bases: 1. This CDR3 region has 14 residues. The CDR3 loop is CASSPNRGNTEAFF. CDR3 nucleotides: TGTGCCAGCTCACCAAACAGGGGGAACACTGAAGCTTTCTTT.

This sequence joins TRBV5-4 and TRBJ2-7; 10 nucleotides align to TRBD2. The CDR3 extends over 15 amino acids. With V trimmed by 3 bases and J by 3 bases, 6 bases remained unmatched. The V gene's germline CDR1 is SGHNT and CDR2 YYREEE (reference sequence). Written as DNA, the CDR3 is TGTGCCAGCAGCTCGTCTAGCGGGAGAGACTACGAGCAGTACTTC. The encoded protein is CASSSSSGRDYEQYF. Supplemented by reference TRBV5-4 and TRBJ2-7, the full variable domain reads ETGVTQSPTHLIKTRGQQVTLRCSSQSGHNTVSWYQQALGQGPQFIFQYYREEENGRGNFPPRFSGLQFPNYSSELNVNALELDDSALYLCASSSSSGRDYEQYFGPGTRLTVT.

This clone was recorded only once. The rearrangement uses TRBV6-5 and TRBJ2-7; D perhaps matches TRBD2 (7 bases). This CDR3 has 15 amino acids. From germline, CDR1 is MNHEY and CDR2 SVGAGI. The V end was cut by 5 bases, the J end by 4 bases, with 18 bases between. CDR3: CASSRGDTGGYEQYF. The DNA of the CDR3 is TGTGCCAGCAGTAGGGGGGACACCGGGGGGTACGAGCAGTACTTC.

V and J are TRBV28 and TRBJ1-1, with TRBD1 identical over 10 bases. Germline CDR1 and CDR2: MDHEN and SYDVKM. V was clipped by 1 base and J by 6 bases; unmatched bases: 2. The CDR3 length is 14 residues. The CDR3 DNA sequence: TGTGCCAGCAGTTTATCAGGACAGGGGGCTGAAGCTTTCTTT. Amino acid sequence: CASSLSGQGAEAFF.

This sequence joins TRBV2 and TRBJ2-5, with 9 bases aligning to TRBD1. Trimming at V came to 7 bases and at J to 4 bases, leaving 10 bases not matched to a gene. This CDR3 spans 15 amino acids. CDR1 is SNHLY, CDR2 FYNNEI, per germline. CDR3 DNA sequence: TGTGCCAGCACCTTCGGGACAGGGAAGGGAGAGACCCAGTACTTC. Translated: CASTFGTGKGETQYF. The variable domain in full, completed from reference TRBV2 and TRBJ2-5, reads EPEVTQTPSHQVTQMGQEVILRCVPISNHLYFYWYRQILGQKVEFLVSFYNNEISEKSEIFDDQFSVERPDGSNFTLKIRSTKLEDSAMYFCASTFGTGKGETQYFGPGTRLLVL.